The 31 T cell receptor beta chains given below trace back to one sample, sequenced in a study of CD8 T cells in Susac syndrome. Random hexamers served to reverse transcribe about 0.45 to 1 ug RNA. One entry per CDR3 protein, called by TCRdb with MiXCR from the immunoSEQ multiplex PCR reads. The sample shows under 200,000 distinct CDR3 sequences, 85% to 95% of them seen only once. The sample taken for sequencing was CD8+ T cells from PBMCs. Receptors were obtained from a human donor with multiple sclerosis.

The V call is TRBV20-1, the J call TRBJ2-7; 8 positions agree with TRBD1. J was trimmed by 2 bases and V by 3 bases; bases with no gene match: 9. The CDR3 runs 15 residues. The V gene's germline CDR1 is DFQATT and CDR2 SNEGSKA (reference sequence). The CDR3 loop is CSARSIGDRPYEQYF. DNA of the CDR3: TGCAGTGCTAGGTCGATAGGGGACAGGCCCTACGAGCAGTACTTC.

The J gene is TRBJ2-2, the V gene TRBV27; D might be TRBD1 (6 bases). The CDR3 loop spans 17 amino acids. The V and J ends lost 5 bases and 0 bases respectively, with 16 bases between them. Germline V gene data show CDR1 as MNHEY and CDR2 as SMNVEV (reference sequence). This CDR3 is CASSLNIGTTNTGELFF. The DNA for the CDR3 is TGTGCCAGCAGTCTCAACATCGGGACAACGAACACCGGGGAGCTGTTTTTT.

V usage is TRBV5-6 and J usage is TRBJ2-1; 7 nucleotides agree with TRBD2. The J segment lost 5 bases and the V segment lost 4 bases, leaving 9 bases of the junction unmatched. From germline, CDR1 is SGHDT and CDR2 YYEEEE. The CDR3 is made up of 15 amino acids. The CDR3 sequence is CASSITGLVHNEQFF. The CDR3 DNA reads as TGTGCCAGCAGCATCACCGGACTAGTCCACAATGAGCAGTTCTTC.

J is TRBJ2-5 and V is TRBV4-2; TRBD2 matches at 9 bases. Germline CDR1 LGHNA, CDR2 YNFKEQ. The CDR3 is 17 residues long. V was clipped by 0 bases and J by 4 bases; unmatched bases: 9. CDR3 protein: CASSQDPTSGGGETQYF. For the CDR3, the DNA is TGTGCCAGCAGCCAAGATCCGACTAGCGGAGGAGGAGAGACCCAGTACTTC.

This clonotype was found once. The CDR3 reads CASSLEAGLNTEAFF. CDR3 sequence (DNA): TGTGCCAGCAGCTTAGAGGCAGGGTTGAACACTGAAGCTTTCTTT. The chain carries TRBV11-2 and TRBJ1-1; a possible D gene is TRBD1 (5 bases). The CDR3 extends over 15 amino acids. V shed 0 bases and J shed 0 bases, with 8 bases lying between them. Germline CDR1 is SGHAT and CDR2 is FQNNGV.

The rearrangement links TRBV3-1 to TRBJ2-3; 7 bases line up with TRBD2. This CDR3 comprises 15 residues. The V and J ends lost 6 bases and 5 bases, in that order; junction bases with no gene match: 11. CDR1 is LGHDT, CDR2 YNNKEL, per germline (reference sequence). The CDR3 DNA sequence: TGTGCCAGCAGTCTTGGGAGGGCCTCGGTAGATACGCAGTATTTT. This translates into CASSLGRASVDTQYF.

The chain carries TRBV5-1 and TRBJ1-1, with D maybe TRBD1 (6 bases). Trimming cost V 1 base and J 5 bases, with 6 bases left between them. CDR1 is SGHRS and CDR2 is YFSETQ in the germline V gene. This CDR3 has 12 amino acids. The CDR3 region has the DNA TGCGCCAGCAGCTTGACAGGGACTGAAGCTTTCTTT. Protein: CASSLTGTEAFF.

This chain connects TRBV30 to TRBJ2-5, with D possibly called TRBD1 or TRBD2 (5 bases each). The CDR3 extends over 12 amino acids. CDR1 is GTSNPN and CDR2 is SVGIG in the germline V gene (reference sequence). V was cut by 6 bases and J by 2 bases, with 10 bases left in between. The CDR3: CACWDGQETQYF. CDR3 bases: TGTGCCTGCTGGGACGGACAAGAGACCCAGTACTTC.

The chain recombines TRBV29-1 with TRBJ2-1; 7 bases line up with TRBD2. The J segment lost 3 bases and the V segment lost 3 bases, leaving 8 bases of the junction unmatched. Germline assignment: CDR1 SQVTM and CDR2 ANQGSEA. The CDR3 has 15 residues. The CDR3 is CSVEGGLAVYNEQFF. CDR3 nucleotide sequence: TGCAGCGTTGAGGGTGGGCTAGCGGTCTACAATGAGCAGTTCTTC.

The chain couples TRBV28 to TRBJ2-7; no reliable D call. The V end lost 0 bases, the J end lost 5 bases, and 14 bases lay between the germline ends. Per the germline V gene, CDR1 is MDHEN and CDR2 is SYDVKM. The CDR3 loop spans 15 amino acids. The chain's CDR3 is CASSLWGVGYNEQYF. The CDR3 coding sequence is TGTGCCAGCAGTTTATGGGGCGTCGGCTATAACGAGCAGTACTTC. Supplemented by reference TRBV28 and TRBJ2-7, the full variable domain reads DVKVTQSSRYLVKRTGEKVFLECVQDMDHENMFWYRQDPGLGLRLIYFSYDVKMKEKGDIPEGYSVSREKKERFSLILESASTNQTSMYLCASSLWGVGYNEQYFGPGTRLTVT.

This chain connects TRBV29-1 to TRBJ1-1, with 10 bases lining up with TRBD1. Per germline, CDR1 SQVTM and CDR2 ANQGSEA. The CDR3 has 11 residues. The V segment lost 5 bases and the J segment 11 bases; nucleotides outside the gene matches: 5. CDR3 coding DNA: TGCAGCGTTCTCCCGGGACAGGGGGCTTTCTTT. Its translation is CSVLPGQGAFF.

The J gene is TRBJ2-2, the V gene TRBV5-1; no firm D call. CDR1 and CDR2 (germline): SGHRS, YFSETQ. V lost 4 bases to trimming and J lost 1 base, with 5 bases between them. The CDR3 consists of 13 residues. In DNA form, the CDR3 reads TGCGCCAGCAGCATTGGGAACACCGGGGAGCTGTTTTTT. Amino acid sequence: CASSIGNTGELFF. The whole variable domain, remainder taken from reference TRBV5-1 and TRBJ2-2, is KAGVTQTPRYLIKTRGQQVTLSCSPISGHRSVSWYQQTPGQGLQFLFEYFSETQRNKGNFPGRFSGRQFSNSRSEMNVSTLELGDSALYLCASSIGNTGELFFGEGSRLTVL.

In this sample, this clonotype turned up a few times. The chain employs TRBV7-9 and TRBJ1-1; tentative D call: TRBD1 (5 bases). This CDR3 has 13 amino acids. Germline V gene lookup returns CDR1 SEHNR and CDR2 FQNEAQ (reference sequence). The germline V and J ends were trimmed by 3 bases and 3 bases, with 8 bases remaining between them. CDR3 region: CASSLGGDTEAFF. For the CDR3, the DNA is TGTGCCAGCAGCTTGGGGGGAGACACTGAAGCTTTCTTT.

The rearrangement joins TRBV7-9 to TRBJ1-5; a possible D gene is TRBD1 (5 bases). Trimming stripped 3 bases from V and 5 bases from J, with 8 bases between. CDR1 is SEHNR, CDR2 FQNEAQ, per germline (reference sequence). The CDR3 has 13 residues. CDR3 nucleotides: TGTGCCAGCAGCTTTGACAGACATCAGCCCCAGCATTTT. Protein product: CASSFDRHQPQHF.

The chain is built from TRBV5-4 and TRBJ1-1; 7 nucleotides align to TRBD1. The CDR3 consists of 13 residues. The germline V gene encodes CDR1 SGHNT and CDR2 YYREEE (reference sequence). Losses at the gene ends were 2 bases for V and 4 bases for J; bases not matched to a gene: 2. The CDR3 sequence: CASSLHRGTEAFF. In DNA, the CDR3 is TGTGCCAGCAGCTTACACAGGGGCACTGAAGCTTTCTTT.

The chain uses TRBV20-1 and TRBJ2-1; 8 nucleotides match TRBD2. The J segment lost 0 bases and the V segment lost 5 bases, leaving 3 bases of the junction unmatched. The CDR3 covers 14 residues. Per the germline V gene, CDR1 is DFQATT and CDR2 is SNEGSKA (reference sequence). CDR3 bases: TGCAGTGCTGATAGCGGGGACTCCTACAATGAGCAGTTCTTC. Protein product: CSADSGDSYNEQFF.

The V call is TRBV25-1, the J call TRBJ2-5; no reliable D call. This CDR3 is built from 15 residues. In germline, CDR1 is MGHDK, CDR2 SYGVNS. V lost 2 bases to trimming and J lost 5 bases, with 15 bases between them. CDR3 loop: CASSEEVSKVETQYF. The CDR3 coding sequence is TGTGCCAGCAGTGAAGAGGTTAGCAAAGTGGAGACCCAGTACTTC.

This rearrangement joins TRBV6-1 to TRBJ2-7; possible D gene TRBD2, 5 bases. The V end lost 3 bases, the J end lost 11 bases, and 5 bases lay between the germline ends. The CDR3 is 9 amino acids. Germline V lookup: CDR1 MNHNS, CDR2 SASEGT. The DNA for the CDR3 is TGTGCCAGCAGTGACGGGGAGTACTTC. As protein: CASSDGEYF.

V gene TRBV29-1 combines with J gene TRBJ1-2, with a tentative D call TRBD1 (5 bases). With 7 bases removed from V and 4 bases from J, the gap between germline ends came to 16 bases. The CDR3 spans 13 residues. Germline CDR1 is SQVTM and CDR2 is ANQGSEA. The CDR3 protein is CSAGPQGSYGYTF. CDR3 coding DNA: TGCAGCGCAGGACCGCAGGGAAGCTATGGCTACACCTTC. Full variable domain (missing parts from reference TRBV29-1 and TRBJ1-2): SAVISQKPSRDICQRGTSLTIQCQVDSQVTMMFWYRQQPGQSLTLIATANQGSEATYESGFVIDKFPISRPNLTFSTLTVSNMSPEDSSIYLCSAGPQGSYGYTFGSGTRLTVV.

The J gene is TRBJ2-3, the V gene TRBV5-6; unclear D gene. The V gene lost 0 bases and the J gene lost 6 bases, with 8 bases spanning the gap. The germline V gene has CDR1 SGHDT and CDR2 YYEEEE. The CDR3 length is 13 residues. The CDR3 region has the DNA TGTGCCAGCAGCTTGGAGGGCCACGATACGCAGTATTTT. It encodes CASSLEGHDTQYF.

The chain is built from TRBV18 and TRBJ2-6; tentatively, D is TRBD1 (5 bases). Germline CDR1 is KGHSH and CDR2 is LQKENI. V lost 2 bases to trimming and J lost 0 bases, with 8 bases between them. The CDR3 is made up of 16 amino acids. The CDR3 nucleotides are TGTGCCAGCTCACCATCCGACAGCTCTGGGGCCAACGTCCTGACTTTC. Translating it yields CASSPSDSSGANVLTF.

CDR3 nucleotides: TGTGCCAGCAGCGTATTCTTAACGGGGGCACCTTGGGAGCAGTTCTTC. As protein: CASSVFLTGAPWEQFF. This chain connects TRBV9 to TRBJ2-1; D is perhaps TRBD1 or TRBD2 (6 bases each). This CDR3 has 16 residues. Looked up from germline, CDR1 is SGDLS and CDR2 is YYNGEE. Trimming left V 1 base short and J 10 bases short, with 21 bases between.

This sequence joins TRBV29-1 and TRBJ2-7, with D unclear. Trimming took 1 base from V and 1 from J, leaving 11 bases between them. There are 14 residues in the CDR3. CDR1 SQVTM and CDR2 ANQGSEA come from the germline V gene. CDR3 residues: CSVEGIGPSYEQYF. CDR3 nucleotides: TGCAGCGTTGAAGGGATAGGACCTTCCTACGAGCAGTACTTC.

The chain combines TRBV27 with TRBJ1-2; 7 bases align to TRBD1. The CDR3 covers 16 residues. Germline V gene data show CDR1 as MNHEY and CDR2 as SMNVEV (reference sequence). V shed 2 bases, J shed 3 bases, and the junction held 9 bases outside the gene matches. The CDR3 spells CASSLEVPGGDYGYTF. CDR3 nucleotide sequence: TGTGCCAGCAGTTTAGAGGTTCCAGGGGGTGACTATGGCTACACCTTC.

The V gene is TRBV4-1, the J gene TRBJ2-1, with a tentative D call TRBD2 (5 bases). This CDR3 region has 15 residues. From germline, CDR1 is MGHRA and CDR2 YSYEKL. With 0 bases removed from V and 3 bases from J, the gap between germline ends came to 9 bases. CDR3 DNA sequence: TGCGCCAGCAGCCAAGAGAAGGGAGTCTACAATGAGCAGTTCTTC. As protein: CASSQEKGVYNEQFF.

This chain connects TRBV6-1 to TRBJ2-1, with a tentative D call TRBD2 (7 bases). Per the germline V gene, CDR1 is MNHNS and CDR2 is SASEGT. This CDR3 has 16 amino acids. Trimming left V 5 bases short and J 8 bases short, with 22 bases between. The DNA of the CDR3 is TGTGCCAGCAGTCCCGTTCTGTGGGAGGGGGAAGATGAGCAGTTCTTC. Protein product: CASSPVLWEGEDEQFF.

The V and J genes are TRBV4-1 and TRBJ2-3; 8 bases fit TRBD1. This CDR3 is 16 amino acids long. Trimming removed 0 bases from V and 3 bases from J; junction bases left unmatched: 5. The germline V gene has CDR1 MGHRA and CDR2 YSYEKL. The CDR3 DNA follows: TGCGCCAGCAGCCAAGATGAGAGACAGGGGACAGATACGCAGTATTTT. This codes for CASSQDERQGTDTQYF.

This chain joins TRBV7-6 and TRBJ1-6; D unclear. The CDR3 extends over 15 amino acids. Germline V CDR1 and CDR2: SGHVS, FNYEAQ. V was trimmed by 1 base and J by 11 bases, leaving 15 bases between them. The CDR3 DNA sequence: TGTGCCAGCAGCTTAGGGGCAGGAACCGGGGCACCCCTCCACTTT. Its translation: CASSLGAGTGAPLHF. The full variable domain, with the rest looked up from reference TRBV7-6 and TRBJ1-6, is GAGVSQSPRYKVTKRGQDVALRCDPISGHVSLYWYRQALGQGPEFLTYFNYEAQQDKSGLPNDRFSAERPEGSISTLTIQRTEQRDSAMYRCASSLGAGTGAPLHFGNGTRLTVT.

This sequence joins TRBV15 and TRBJ2-1; 12 bases are a match to TRBD2. J gave up 13 bases and V 6 bases, and 13 bases lay outside the gene matches. The CDR3 has 15 amino acids. The V gene's germline CDR1 is LNHNV and CDR2 YYDKDF (reference sequence). The CDR3 sequence: CATRGLAGFHLGQFF. DNA for the CDR3: TGTGCCACCAGGGGACTAGCGGGTTTCCATCTTGGTCAGTTCTTC.

The chain couples TRBV6-5 to TRBJ2-1; maybe TRBD1 (6 bases). V was clipped by 2 bases and J by 6 bases, with 17 bases between them. Germline V gives CDR1 MNHEY, CDR2 SVGAGI. This CDR3 contains 16 residues. The CDR3 sequence is CASSYQGQPGFNEQFF. CDR3 in DNA: TGTGCCAGCAGTTACCAAGGACAGCCCGGGTTCAATGAGCAGTTCTTC.

The gene calls are TRBV27 and TRBJ2-7; D is possibly TRBD2 (6 bases). There are 12 residues in the CDR3. V was shortened by 5 bases and J by 6 bases, with 11 bases between the two germline ends. From germline, CDR1 is MNHEY and CDR2 SMNVEV (reference sequence). The CDR3 spells CASSRQGGEQYF. The CDR3 nucleotides read TGTGCCAGCAGTCGTCAGGGAGGCGAGCAGTACTTC.